These T cell receptor beta chains were read from a single sample in a study of regulatory T cells in long-lasting Graves disease. From the multiplex PCR reads, TCRdb called clonotypes with MiXCR, one entry per CDR3 protein. The sample lists 450,000 to 600,000 distinct CDR3 sequences; roughly 17% were seen once. The sample was also linked to a second study, of T cells in Graves' hyperthyroidism and ophthalmopathy.

Specimen: peripheral blood mononuclear cells (PBMCs), collected at new diagnosis, from a patient treated with antithyroid drugs. These receptors were taken from a man aged 35-49 years with Graves disease. Each CDR3 is given with its conserved first and last residue. A D gene is named only where the DNA matches it firmly. The size of a clone is reported for some rows only, either as once, few or many, or as a class for expanded clones.

d_call: TRBD1
j_call: TRBJ1-4
v_call: TRBV29-1
clone_size: -
cdr3_nt: TGCAGCGTTCGGTCCGCAGGGGGCGAAAAACTGTTTTTT
cdr3_aa: CSVRSAGGEKLFF

d_call: -
j_call: TRBJ1-1
v_call: TRBV19
clone_size: few
cdr3_nt: TGTGCCAGTAGTATACCCGGGACACTGAACACTGAAGCTTTCTTT
cdr3_aa: CASSIPGTLNTEAFF

d_call: -
j_call: TRBJ2-7
v_call: TRBV12-3/TRBV12-4
clone_size: many
cdr3_nt: TGTGCCAGCAGTTTAGTACTACACCCTGACTACGAGCAGTACTTC
cdr3_aa: CASSLVLHPDYEQYF

d_call: -
j_call: TRBJ1-1
v_call: TRBV7-9
clone_size: -
cdr3_nt: TGTGCCAGCAGCTTAGGTACCCCCCGGGACACTGAAGCTTTCTTT
cdr3_aa: CASSLGTPRDTEAFF

d_call: -
j_call: TRBJ2-1
v_call: TRBV12-5
clone_size: few
cdr3_nt: TGTGCTAGCCAGCAGGGGGAGGCCTACAATGAGCAGTTCTTC
cdr3_aa: CASQQGEAYNEQFF

d_call: -
j_call: TRBJ1-4
v_call: TRBV5-1
clone_size: -
cdr3_nt: TGCGCCAGCAGCTTGGTAGGGAAAGGGGAAAAACTGTTTTTT
cdr3_aa: CASSLVGKGEKLFF

d_call: TRBD2
j_call: TRBJ2-1
v_call: TRBV28
clone_size: -
cdr3_nt: TGTGCCAGCAGTTTTCAAGCGGGAAGCTCCTACAATGAGCAGTTCTTC
cdr3_aa: CASSFQAGSSYNEQFF

d_call: TRBD1
j_call: TRBJ2-7
v_call: TRBV10-1
clone_size: many
cdr3_nt: TGCGCCAGCAGTGAGGGCAGGGGGCTGTCCTACGAGCAGTACTTC
cdr3_aa: CASSEGRGLSYEQYF

d_call: TRBD1
j_call: TRBJ1-2
v_call: TRBV4-1
clone_size: few
cdr3_nt: TGCGCCAGCAGCCAAGAACCTGGACAGGGAAAGTATGGCTACACCTTC
cdr3_aa: CASSQEPGQGKYGYTF

d_call: TRBD2
j_call: TRBJ2-4
v_call: TRBV19
clone_size: -
cdr3_nt: TGTGCCAGTACCCTAGGAGCGGGGGTCGCCAAAAACATTCAGTACTTC
cdr3_aa: CASTLGAGVAKNIQYF

d_call: TRBD2
j_call: TRBJ2-1
v_call: TRBV20-1
clone_size: many
cdr3_nt: TGCAGTGCTAGAGATCGTACGGGCGGGAGTTACAATGAGCAGTTCTTC
cdr3_aa: CSARDRTGGSYNEQFF

d_call: TRBD2
j_call: TRBJ2-1
v_call: TRBV6-2/TRBV6-3
clone_size: -
cdr3_nt: TGTGCCAGCAGCCCGGGACTAGCGGCAGCAAGGCAGTTCTTC
cdr3_aa: CASSPGLAAARQFF

d_call: TRBD1
j_call: TRBJ1-2
v_call: TRBV20-1
clone_size: many
cdr3_nt: TGCAGTGCTCCGACAGGGGAAGGAGGCTACACCTTC
cdr3_aa: CSAPTGEGGYTF

d_call: -
j_call: TRBJ2-7
v_call: TRBV28
clone_size: few
cdr3_nt: TGTGCCAGCAGTCTTTCCAAGAGACTCACCTACGAGCAGTACTTC
cdr3_aa: CASSLSKRLTYEQYF

d_call: -
j_call: TRBJ1-6
v_call: TRBV27
clone_size: many
cdr3_nt: TGTGCCAGCAGTTTGCCAAATAATTCACCCCTCCACTTT
cdr3_aa: CASSLPNNSPLHF